This TCR beta chain stems from a study of blood T cell repertoires in COVID-19. Original handling: Quantification of nucleated cells was approximated via reference gene primer amplification. Sequenced by immunoSEQ multiplex PCR; TCRdb stores in-frame clones only, minus some. Clonal size and the V and J genes are those of that table, whereas D and trimming came from the DNA. The sample holds 100,000 or so clones, just over 90% seen once. The V gene lost 8 bases and the J gene lost 8 bases, with 18 bases spanning the gap. Germline CDR1 and CDR2: MNHNY and SVGAGI (reference sequence). This CDR3 comprises 14 residues.

The receptor was isolated from a woman between 45 and 65 years old in a cohort sampled during active COVID-19. The specimen sequenced was peripheral blood. This chain uses TRBV6-6 with TRBJ1-4, with D possibly TRBD1 on 5 matching bases. For the CDR3, the DNA is TGTGCCAGCCTGTGGGGCAAGGATAGAGAAAAACTGTTTTTT. Translation: CASLWGKDREKLFF.